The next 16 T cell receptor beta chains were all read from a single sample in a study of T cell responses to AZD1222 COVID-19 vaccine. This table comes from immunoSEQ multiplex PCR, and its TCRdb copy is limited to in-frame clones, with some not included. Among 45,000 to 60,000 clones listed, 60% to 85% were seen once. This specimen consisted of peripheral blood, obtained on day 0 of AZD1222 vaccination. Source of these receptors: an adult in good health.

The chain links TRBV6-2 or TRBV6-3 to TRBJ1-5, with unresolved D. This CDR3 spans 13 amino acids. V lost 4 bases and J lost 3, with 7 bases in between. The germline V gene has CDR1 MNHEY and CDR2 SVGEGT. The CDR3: CASSFRVNQPQHF. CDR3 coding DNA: TGTGCCAGCAGTTTTAGGGTCAATCAGCCCCAGCATTTT.

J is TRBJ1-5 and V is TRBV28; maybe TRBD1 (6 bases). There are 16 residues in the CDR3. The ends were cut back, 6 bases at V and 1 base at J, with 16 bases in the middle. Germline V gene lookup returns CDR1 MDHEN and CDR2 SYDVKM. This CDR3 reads CASRNGQFSSNQPQHF. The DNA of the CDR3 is TGTGCCAGCAGAAACGGACAGTTTTCCAGCAATCAGCCCCAGCATTTT.

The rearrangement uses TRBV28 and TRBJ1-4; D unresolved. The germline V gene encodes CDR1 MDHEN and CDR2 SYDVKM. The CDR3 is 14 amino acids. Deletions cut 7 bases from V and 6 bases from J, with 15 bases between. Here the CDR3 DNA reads TGTGCCAGCATGGACGCAGGCGGGTATGAAAAACTGTTTTTT. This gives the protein CASMDAGGYEKLFF.

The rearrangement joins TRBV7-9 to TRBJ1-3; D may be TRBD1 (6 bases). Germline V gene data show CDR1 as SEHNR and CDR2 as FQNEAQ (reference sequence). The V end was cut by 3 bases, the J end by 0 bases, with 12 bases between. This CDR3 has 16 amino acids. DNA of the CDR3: TGTGCCAGCAGCTTCGGGGGCGGGGGCTCTGGAAACACCATATATTTT. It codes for CASSFGGGGSGNTIYF.

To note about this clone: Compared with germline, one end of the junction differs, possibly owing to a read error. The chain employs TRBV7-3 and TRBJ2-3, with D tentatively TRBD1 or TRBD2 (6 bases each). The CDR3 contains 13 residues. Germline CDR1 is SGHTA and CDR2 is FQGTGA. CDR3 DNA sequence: TGTGCCAGCAGCCCGGGGGACATTCCTACGAAGTATTTT. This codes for CASSPGDIPTKYF.

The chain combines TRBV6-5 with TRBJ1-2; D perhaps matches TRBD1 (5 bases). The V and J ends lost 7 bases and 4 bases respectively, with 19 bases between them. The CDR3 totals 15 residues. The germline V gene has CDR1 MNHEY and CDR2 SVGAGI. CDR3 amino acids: CASNSRAGSTYGYTF. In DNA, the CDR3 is TGTGCCAGCAATAGTAGGGCAGGGAGCACCTATGGCTACACCTTC.

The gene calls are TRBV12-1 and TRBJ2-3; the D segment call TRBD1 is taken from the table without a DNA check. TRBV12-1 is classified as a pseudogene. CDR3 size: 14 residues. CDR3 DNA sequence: TGTGCCAGCAGCTGGACAGGGGTAAGTGATACGCAGTATTTT. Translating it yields CASSWTGVSDTQYF.

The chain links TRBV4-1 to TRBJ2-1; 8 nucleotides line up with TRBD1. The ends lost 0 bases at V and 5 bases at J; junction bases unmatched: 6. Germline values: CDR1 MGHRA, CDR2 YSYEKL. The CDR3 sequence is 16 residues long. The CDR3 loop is CASSQEGQGAHNEQFF. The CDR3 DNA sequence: TGCGCCAGCAGCCAAGAAGGGCAGGGGGCCCACAATGAGCAGTTCTTC.

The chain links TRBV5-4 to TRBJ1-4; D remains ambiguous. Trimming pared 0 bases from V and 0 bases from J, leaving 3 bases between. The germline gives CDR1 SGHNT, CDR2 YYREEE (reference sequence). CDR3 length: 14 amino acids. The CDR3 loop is CASSLGATNEKLFF. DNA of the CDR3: TGTGCCAGCAGCTTGGGAGCAACTAATGAAAAACTGTTTTTT.

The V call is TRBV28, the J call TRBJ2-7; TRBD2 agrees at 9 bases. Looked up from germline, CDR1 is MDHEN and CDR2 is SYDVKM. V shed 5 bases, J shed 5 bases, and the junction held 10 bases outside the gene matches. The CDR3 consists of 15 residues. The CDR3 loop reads CASSILAGPNHEQYF. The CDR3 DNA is TGTGCCAGCAGTATCCTAGCGGGACCCAACCACGAGCAGTACTTC.

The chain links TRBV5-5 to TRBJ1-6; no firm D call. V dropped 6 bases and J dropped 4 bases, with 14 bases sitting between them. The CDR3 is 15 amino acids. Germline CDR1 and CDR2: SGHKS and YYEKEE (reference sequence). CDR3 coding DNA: TGTGCCAGCACAGCGGACGGGTTTTATAATTCACCCCTCCACTTT. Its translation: CASTADGFYNSPLHF.

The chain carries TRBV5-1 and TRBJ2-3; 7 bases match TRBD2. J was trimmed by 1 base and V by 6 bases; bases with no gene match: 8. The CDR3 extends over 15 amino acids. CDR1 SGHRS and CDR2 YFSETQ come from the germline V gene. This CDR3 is CASTWGGYRTDTQYF. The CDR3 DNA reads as TGCGCCAGCACCTGGGGGGGTTATCGCACAGATACGCAGTATTTT.

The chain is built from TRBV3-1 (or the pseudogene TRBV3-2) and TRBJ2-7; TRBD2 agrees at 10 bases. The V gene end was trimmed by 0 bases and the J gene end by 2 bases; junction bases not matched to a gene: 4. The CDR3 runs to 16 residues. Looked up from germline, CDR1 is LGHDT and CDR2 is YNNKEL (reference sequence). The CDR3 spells CASSQDKREGTYEQYF. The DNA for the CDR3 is TGTGCCAGCAGCCAAGATAAGCGGGAGGGGACCTACGAGCAGTACTTC.

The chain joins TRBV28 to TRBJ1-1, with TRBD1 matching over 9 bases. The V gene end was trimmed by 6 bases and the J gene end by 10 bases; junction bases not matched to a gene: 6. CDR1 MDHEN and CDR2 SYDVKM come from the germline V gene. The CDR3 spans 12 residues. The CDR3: CASSTGGTVAFF. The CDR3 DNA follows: TGTGCCAGCAGCACAGGGGGCACGGTAGCTTTCTTT.

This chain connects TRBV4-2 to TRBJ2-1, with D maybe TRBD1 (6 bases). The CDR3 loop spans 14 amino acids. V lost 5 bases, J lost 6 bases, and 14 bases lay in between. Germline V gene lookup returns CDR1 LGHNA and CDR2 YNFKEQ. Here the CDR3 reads CASSDQTGINEQFF. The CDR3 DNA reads TGTGCCAGCAGCGACCAGACAGGAATCAATGAGCAGTTCTTC.

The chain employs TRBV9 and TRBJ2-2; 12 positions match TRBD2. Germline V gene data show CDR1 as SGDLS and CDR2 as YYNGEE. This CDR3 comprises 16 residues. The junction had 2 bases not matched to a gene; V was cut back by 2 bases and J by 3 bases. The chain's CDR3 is CASSVTSGRHTGELFF. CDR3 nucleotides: TGTGCCAGCAGCGTGACTAGCGGGAGACACACCGGGGAGCTGTTTTTT.